This is a list of T cell receptor beta chains from one sample in a study of blood T cells in healthy people across ages. TCRdb re-derived calls from the 5' RACE reads in MiXCR, one entry per CDR3 protein. In the table there are around 580,000 distinct CDR3 sequences, less than 60% of which are singletons. Material: blood. These receptors originate from a man at least 80 years old in good health. Both conserved end residues are part of each CDR3. Fields, in order: CDR3 protein, CDR3 length, V gene, J gene.

CDR3aa: CSGQNRVADTQYF; len: 13; v_gene: TRBV29-1; j_gene: TRBJ2-3
CDR3aa: CASSLDLAAGVAEQYF; len: 16; v_gene: TRBV7-2; j_gene: TRBJ2-7
CDR3aa: CASSLVSSNNSPLHF; len: 15; v_gene: TRBV7-2; j_gene: TRBJ1-6
CDR3aa: CASSPFYGSYDYNEQYF; len: 17; v_gene: TRBV7-9; j_gene: -
CDR3aa: CASSYGGQLNSPLHF; len: 15; v_gene: TRBV6-5; j_gene: TRBJ1-6
CDR3aa: CSAGDSRGTDTQYF; len: 14; v_gene: TRBV20-1; j_gene: TRBJ2-3
CDR3aa: CASSGAVLKNIQYF; len: 14; v_gene: TRBV27; j_gene: TRBJ2-4
CDR3aa: CASSGGLAGAIEQFF; len: 15; v_gene: TRBV9; j_gene: TRBJ2-1
CDR3aa: CASSQGNTGANYGYTF; len: 16; v_gene: TRBV4-3; j_gene: TRBJ1-2
CDR3aa: CASSASGSWGGYTF; len: 14; v_gene: TRBV7-9; j_gene: TRBJ1-2
CDR3aa: CSVELGLGLGYTF; len: 13; v_gene: TRBV29-1; j_gene: TRBJ1-2
CDR3aa: CASSLITRGDSYEQYF; len: 16; v_gene: TRBV5-1; j_gene: -
CDR3aa: CAWSLYRQNYGYTIYF; len: 16; v_gene: TRBV30; j_gene: TRBJ1-3
CDR3aa: CSARSTPQETQYF; len: 13; v_gene: TRBV20-1; j_gene: TRBJ2-5
CDR3aa: CASSADRGRVTQYF; len: 14; v_gene: TRBV5-6; j_gene: TRBJ2-3
CDR3aa: CSARSRWPNQPQHF; len: 14; v_gene: TRBV20-1; j_gene: TRBJ1-5
CDR3aa: CASSTGLAGGRPYEQYF; len: 17; v_gene: TRBV18; j_gene: -
CDR3aa: CASGGRASSTDTQYF; len: 15; v_gene: TRBV5-8; j_gene: TRBJ2-3
CDR3aa: CASSLGQQSETQYF; len: 14; v_gene: TRBV7-2; j_gene: TRBJ2-5
CDR3aa: CASSYMWVDQETQYF; len: 15; v_gene: TRBV6-2/TRBV6-3; j_gene: TRBJ2-5